The rows below give T cell receptor beta chains drawn from one sample of a study of T cells in Graves' hyperthyroidism and ophthalmopathy. In TCRdb, the multiplex PCR reads were re-called with MiXCR into one record per CDR3 protein. This table holds around 350,000 distinct CDR3 sequences, roughly 15% found once. Sequencing was carried out using blood. These receptors all come from a young woman with Graves' ophthalmopathy. Each CDR3 is given with its conserved first and last residue. The D gene is left open where the match is weak. Rows give clone size only sometimes, using once, few, many, or a class for an expanded clone.

D: .
J: TRBJ2-5
V: TRBV3-1
size: many
CDR3: CASGPGLGTQYF
DNA: TGTGCCAGCGGGCCTGGGTTGGGAACCCAGTACTTC

D: TRBD1
J: TRBJ2-5
V: TRBV10-3
size: many
CDR3: CAISESTGGRETQYF
DNA: TGTGCCATCAGTGAGTCCACAGGGGGCAGGGAGACCCAGTACTTC

D: .
J: TRBJ2-7
V: TRBV29-1
size: .
CDR3: CSVVRYEQYF
DNA: TGCAGCGTGGTGCGATACGAGCAGTACTTC

D: .
J: TRBJ2-5
V: TRBV18
size: .
CDR3: CASSSNPPAYNQETQYF
DNA: TGTGCCAGCTCAAGTAACCCGCCGGCCTACAACCAAGAGACCCAGTACTTC

D: TRBD1
J: TRBJ2-7
V: TRBV14
size: many
CDR3: CASSLRTGAISYEQYF
DNA: TGTGCCAGCAGCCTCCGGACAGGGGCGATATCCTACGAGCAGTACTTC

D: .
J: TRBJ2-5
V: TRBV7-9
size: many
CDR3: CASSLRQSQETQYF
DNA: TGTGCCAGCAGCTTAAGACAGAGCCAAGAGACCCAGTACTTC

D: TRBD1
J: TRBJ1-1
V: TRBV6-5
size: many
CDR3: CASSLVRGQGEAFF
DNA: TGTGCCAGCAGTTTGGTCAGGGGGCAAGGTGAAGCTTTCTTT

D: .
J: TRBJ1-1
V: TRBV28
size: many
CDR3: CASSSDQFMNTEAFF
DNA: TGTGCCAGCAGTTCTGACCAGTTCATGAACACTGAAGCTTTCTTT

D: TRBD2
J: TRBJ2-7
V: TRBV20-1
size: many
CDR3: CSASALTSGSGYEQYF
DNA: TGCAGTGCTAGCGCCCTAACTAGCGGCTCGGGGTACGAGCAGTACTTC

D: .
J: TRBJ2-7
V: TRBV20-1
size: .
CDR3: CSAKVVTSYEQYF
DNA: TGCAGTGCAAAAGTGGTGACCTCCTACGAGCAGTACTTC

D: TRBD1
J: TRBJ2-7
V: TRBV12-3/TRBV12-4
size: many
CDR3: CASSRYRGLRHYEQYF
DNA: TGTGCCAGCAGTCGGTACAGGGGGCTAAGGCACTACGAGCAGTACTTC

D: .
J: TRBJ2-2
V: TRBV7-3
size: few
CDR3: CASSARGGNTGELFF
DNA: TGTGCCAGCAGCGCCAGGGGAGGGAACACCGGGGAGCTGTTTTTT

D: .
J: TRBJ2-5
V: TRBV20-1
size: once
CDR3: CSARGGDRQETQYF
DNA: TGCAGTGCTAGAGGGGGGGACAGACAAGAGACCCAGTACTTC

D: .
J: TRBJ2-1
V: TRBV12-3/TRBV12-4
size: many
CDR3: CASINSGSYNEQFF
DNA: TGTGCCAGCATTAATAGCGGTTCCTACAATGAGCAGTTCTTC

D: .
J: TRBJ2-5
V: TRBV6-2/TRBV6-3
size: few
CDR3: CASSYGTQETQYF
DNA: TGTGCCAGCAGTTACGGAACCCAAGAGACCCAGTACTTC

D: .
J: TRBJ1-5
V: TRBV6-1
size: few
CDR3: CASSERTVGGQPQHF
DNA: TGTGCCAGCAGTGAAAGAACGGTGGGCGGTCAGCCCCAGCATTTT

D: TRBD1
J: TRBJ1-4
V: TRBV2
size: many
CDR3: CASSEDRGTNEKLFF
DNA: TGCGCCAGCAGCGAGGACAGGGGAACTAATGAAAAACTGTTTTTT